Below, one TCR beta chain is given with its context. This clonotype was observed at least ten times. Its antigen is not yet known. Base qualities are not provided; no much larger clone lies one nucleotide away. The data were obtained in a study of T-cell reconstitution after alpha-beta-depleted transplantation in children (dated by TCRdb to between 2015 and 2016). For the study in its entirety: Using TCR repertoire profiling, the study quantitatively followed how T-cell immune reconstitution unfolded in children after TCRalphabeta/CD19-depleted allogeneic hematopoietic cell transplantation.

Overall study results and their limits: Over the following months the frequencies of hyperexpanded clones went down, and after one year T-cell counts and TCRbeta diversity were mostly credited to newly produced T cells. The apparently early recovery of alphabetaT-cell counts about two months after transplant reportedly depended on only several hundred rapidly expanded clones that came from non-depleted graft cells. In some patients, the high TCRbeta diversity seen at day 60 was put down to recipient T cells and intrathymic progenitors that had survived conditioning.

The library came from PCR. This sample was sequenced with an Illumina HiSeq 2500. TCR library preparation used molecular barcoding, with unique molecular identifiers applied to normalize quantification of the TCRbeta repertoire. Using fastp trimming at Q25 and MiXCR clonotype assembly, TCRdb reanalyzed the public sequencing data and kept in-frame beta chains. Every distinct CDR3 protein forms one entry, paired with its most common genes and DNA. This sample is represented by 4,400 or so distinct CDR3 sequences; around 12% of them were singletons. The ten largest clonotypes hold about 29% of the sample. The label giving this sample's time point can be read as: day 60 (about 2 months) after transplantation. The treatment or condition label of this sample denotes: allogeneic hematopoietic cell transplantation with graft depleted of TCRalphabeta T cells and CD19 B cells. The children who served as transplant recipients had been given grafts of TCRalphabeta/CD19-depleted allogeneic hematopoietic cells.

V loses 3 bases at its end and J loses 1 base; junction bases beyond the gene matches: 3. The CDR3 spans 15 residues, from the cysteine through the phenylalanine. Only the CDR3 part of the read is kept: 45 bases, read in frame from the first base. In the germline V gene, CDR1 corresponds to SGHTA and CDR2 to FQGTGA. The source is a male patient between 2 and 10 years old who had a stem cell transplant for acute lymphoblastic leukemia, so the T cells may come from the graft donor. The sequences come from PBMCs, mostly from graft donor cells, collected 60 days after TCRalphabeta/CD19-depleted stem cell transplant. The V and J genes are TRBV7-3 and TRBJ2-3, with 8 middle bases fitting TRBD2. Read as DNA, the sequence is TGTGCCAGCAGCTTCGGGGGGGTGGGCACAGATACGCAGTATTTT. Translated, this is CASSFGGVGTDTQYF.